Following are 15 T cell receptor beta chains from one sample sequenced in a study of T cell responses to AZD1222 COVID-19 vaccine. The table came from immunoSEQ multiplex PCR; TCRdb's copy has only in-frame clones and leaves some out. The sample holds 150,000 to 200,000 clones, around nine tenths seen once. The specimen was peripheral blood, collected on day 0 of AZD1222 vaccination. The receptor set was obtained from an adult in good health.

The V and J genes are TRBV6-5 and TRBJ1-2; 8 bases align to TRBD1. Germline V CDR1 and CDR2: MNHEY, SVGAGI. The CDR3 has 13 residues. Trimming removed 3 bases from V and 6 bases from J; junction bases left unmatched: 3. The CDR3 DNA reads TGTGCCAGCAGTTATTTGACAGGGGATGGCTACACCTTC. Its protein is CASSYLTGDGYTF.

The V and J genes are TRBV7-9 and TRBJ2-3; 7 nucleotides line up with TRBD2. The V segment lost 5 bases and the J segment 0 bases; nucleotides outside the gene matches: 5. Germline V CDR1 and CDR2: SEHNR, FQNEAQ (reference sequence). CDR3 size: 15 residues. The CDR3 DNA sequence: TGTGCCAGCAGCCTCACGCGGGAGAGCACAGATACGCAGTATTTT. Its translation is CASSLTRESTDTQYF.

This sequence joins TRBV5-6 and TRBJ1-1, with 11 bases aligning to TRBD1. The CDR3 has 16 amino acids. V lost 4 bases and J lost 8; bases outside the gene matches: 13. Germline CDR1 and CDR2: SGHDT and YYEEEE. CDR3 protein: CASSLFLGQGASEAFF. The CDR3 DNA is TGTGCCAGCAGCCTGTTCTTAGGACAGGGGGCATCCGAAGCTTTCTTT.

The V gene is TRBV9, the J gene TRBJ1-3; D is undetermined. Trimming stripped 0 bases from V and 1 base from J, with 5 bases between. This CDR3 spans 14 amino acids. In germline, CDR1 is SGDLS, CDR2 YYNGEE. This chain's CDR3 is CASSVVESGNTIYF. CDR3 in DNA: TGTGCCAGCAGCGTAGTAGAATCTGGAAACACCATATATTTT.

The rearrangement links TRBV10-3 to TRBJ2-7; D is possibly TRBD2 (6 bases). V was trimmed by 6 bases and J by 0 bases, leaving 15 bases between them. CDR1 and CDR2 (germline): ENHRY, SYGVKD. CDR3 length: 15 amino acids. The CDR3 nucleotides read TGTGCCATCAGCGGCGGGGCGGGAAGCTCCTACGAGCAGTACTTC. Protein sequence: CAISGGAGSSYEQYF.

The chain is built from TRBV7-8 and TRBJ1-4; 8 nucleotides agree with TRBD1. CDR3 length: 15 amino acids. Per the germline V gene, CDR1 is SGHVS and CDR2 is FQNEAQ. Trimming removed 2 bases from V and 4 bases from J; junction bases left unmatched: 3. CDR3 DNA sequence: TGTGCCAGCAGCTTACGGACAGGGCTTAATGAAAAACTGTTTTTT. Translated: CASSLRTGLNEKLFF.

A few counts support this clone. V and J are TRBV11-1 and TRBJ1-2; D remains unclear. CDR1 SGHAT and CDR2 FQDESV come from the germline V gene (reference sequence). The CDR3 sequence is 15 residues long. Trimming took 0 bases from V and 4 from J, leaving 12 bases between them. CDR3 sequence reads: CASSLAMDSSYGYTF. CDR3 nucleotides: TGTGCCAGCAGCTTAGCGATGGACTCCTCCTATGGCTACACCTTC.

This rearrangement joins TRBV7-3 to TRBJ2-1, with D hard to call. The germline V and J ends were trimmed by 5 bases and 9 bases, with 14 bases remaining between them. The CDR3 spans 13 residues. From germline, CDR1 is SGHTA and CDR2 FQGTGA. The CDR3 nucleotides read TGTGCCAGCAGCCCCGACGGGTGGGGTGAGCAGTTCTTC. Protein sequence: CASSPDGWGEQFF.

This sequence joins TRBV5-1 and TRBJ1-1; D call uncertain. Germline CDR1 is SGHRS and CDR2 is YFSETQ. The CDR3 is 15 amino acids. V gave up 0 bases and J gave up 0 bases, with 9 bases separating them. The CDR3 DNA is TGCGCCAGCAGCTTGGGTATGACATTGAACACTGAAGCTTTCTTT. It yields the protein CASSLGMTLNTEAFF.

CDR3 in DNA: TGTGCCAGCACCAAACCGGGCTCTGGAAACACCATATATTTT. Protein: CASTKPGSGNTIYF. The chain uses TRBV9 and TRBJ1-3, with no clear D. The CDR3 has 14 amino acids. Deletions cut 6 bases from V and 0 bases from J, with 10 bases between. Germline V CDR1 and CDR2: SGDLS, YYNGEE.

This rearrangement joins TRBV5-1 to TRBJ2-1, with TRBD2 matching over 7 bases. Losses at the gene ends were 4 bases for V and 1 base for J; bases not matched to a gene: 11. The CDR3 is 17 residues long. Germline CDR1 is SGHRS and CDR2 is YFSETQ. The CDR3 DNA reads as TGCGCCAGCAGCCGCCTCGCGAGCGGGACGTCCTACAATGAGCAGTTCTTC. This sequence encodes CASSRLASGTSYNEQFF.

The genes are TRBV27 and TRBJ1-2; 7 positions agree with TRBD1. Trimming took 0 bases from V and 4 from J; bases not matched to a gene: 8. Germline V CDR1 and CDR2: MNHEY, SMNVEV (reference sequence). This CDR3 contains 16 residues. CDR3 in amino acids: CASSLSSPTGAYGYTF. In DNA form, the CDR3 reads TGTGCCAGCAGTTTATCGAGCCCCACAGGGGCCTATGGCTACACCTTC.

The CDR3 coding sequence is TGTGCCAGCAGCTTAAACAGGGGAATCTCCTACAATGAGCAGTTCTTC. It specifies CASSLNRGISYNEQFF. This rearrangement joins TRBV11-3 to TRBJ2-1, with 7 bases matching TRBD1. CDR1 is SGHNT and CDR2 is YENEEA in the germline V gene. The CDR3 totals 16 residues. V was pared by 2 bases and J by 0 bases, with 4 bases of the junction left unmatched. Looking up the rest from reference TRBV11-3 and TRBJ2-1 gives the full variable domain: EAGVVQSPRYKIIEKKQPVAFWCNPISGHNTLYWYLQNLGQGPELLIRYENEEAVDDSQLPKDRFSAERLKGVDSTLKIQPAELGDSAVYLCASSLNRGISYNEQFFGPGTRLTVL.

The chain is built from TRBV29-1 and TRBJ1-2; the D is unclear. V was clipped by 4 bases and J by 3 bases, with 9 bases between them. Looked up from germline, CDR1 is SQVTM and CDR2 is ANQGSEA. The CDR3 is made up of 12 amino acids. DNA of the CDR3: TGCAGCGTTGTATCGGGCGACTATGGCTACACCTTC. Encoded protein: CSVVSGDYGYTF.

The CDR3, as DNA: TGTGCCAGCAGTGATCAGGGTTACGCCGGGGAGCTGTTTTTT. It translates to CASSDQGYAGELFF. J is TRBJ2-2 and V is TRBV6-4; D perhaps matches TRBD1 (5 bases). V shed 3 bases and J shed 6 bases, with 11 bases lying between them. The CDR3 length is 14 residues. Germline assignment: CDR1 MRHNA and CDR2 SNTAGT.